The 14 T cell receptor beta chains reported below all come from one sample, sequenced in a study of blood T cell repertoires in COVID-19 (TCRdb year 2020). The protocol used for the library was the immunoSEQ multiplex PCR assay. What TCRdb holds here is the immuneACCESS table cut down to in-frame rearrangements. Part of the clones is not present; checked against another copy, under half of the missing clones reflect an unresolved V gene, and the others are unexplained. The sample table lists about 140,000 clones, approximately 84% of them with a count of one. The ten largest account for 4% of the sample. The source material was peripheral blood. The receptors were sampled from a woman aged 55 to 70 with acute or convalescent COVID-19.

The chain uses TRBV2 and TRBJ2-6; TRBD1 is a possible D gene (6 bases). CDR1 is SNHLY and CDR2 is FYNNEI in the germline V gene. This CDR3 has 15 amino acids. V was cut by 7 bases and J by 3 bases, with 13 bases left in between. The CDR3 DNA sequence: TGTGCCAGCACCCTTTACAGGGTTGGGGCCAACGTCCTGACTTTC. It specifies CASTLYRVGANVLTF.

The V call is TRBV7-9, the J call TRBJ2-7, with D perhaps matching TRBD1 (6 bases). V shed 4 bases and J shed 4 bases, with 20 bases lying between them. Germline values: CDR1 SEHNR, CDR2 FQNEAQ (reference sequence). The CDR3 has 16 residues. CDR3 protein: CASSSPPSGDPYEQYF. CDR3 bases: TGTGCCAGCAGCTCCCCCCCGTCAGGGGACCCGTACGAGCAGTACTTC.

The CDR3 is CASIHPWRANEQFF. CDR3 DNA: TGTGCCAGCATACACCCCTGGCGGGCCAATGAGCAGTTCTTC. The chain joins TRBV28 to TRBJ2-1; D is possibly TRBD2 (5 bases). CDR1 MDHEN and CDR2 SYDVKM come from the germline V gene. Trimming shortened V by 7 bases and J by 6 bases, and 16 bases separated the two germline ends. The CDR3 length is 14 residues. Complete variable domain (other parts from reference TRBV28 and TRBJ2-1): DVKVTQSSRYLVKRTGEKVFLECVQDMDHENMFWYRQDPGLGLRLIYFSYDVKMKEKGDIPEGYSVSREKKERFSLILESASTNQTSMYLCASIHPWRANEQFFGPGTRLTVL.

In this sample, this clone turned up once. CDR3 region: CAIGTSGTSYNEQFF. The CDR3 DNA reads as TGTGCCATCGGGACTAGCGGGACTTCCTACAATGAGCAGTTCTTC. This rearrangement joins TRBV10-3 to TRBJ2-1; 13 bases match TRBD2. Germline loops: CDR1 ENHRY, CDR2 SYGVKD. Losses at the gene ends were 8 bases for V and 1 base for J; bases not matched to a gene: 2. This CDR3 is 15 amino acids long.

The V gene is TRBV6-5, the J gene TRBJ1-3; tentative D call: TRBD1 (5 bases). The CDR3 spans 14 residues. In germline, CDR1 is MNHEY, CDR2 SVGAGI. V gave up 5 bases and J gave up 4 bases, with 12 bases separating them. Here the CDR3 reads CASSTGTSGNTIYF. As DNA, the CDR3 is TGTGCCAGCAGTACCGGGACTTCGGGAAACACCATATATTTT.

V usage is TRBV28 and J usage is TRBJ1-2; D remains unclear. This CDR3 has 15 residues. Germline V gives CDR1 MDHEN, CDR2 SYDVKM. Between the trimmed V and J ends, which lost 5 bases and 3 bases, there was a span of 16 bases. The CDR3 sequence is CASSLTLYGDYGYTF. CDR3 nucleotides: TGTGCCAGCAGTCTTACCTTGTACGGGGACTATGGCTACACCTTC.

J is TRBJ1-5 and V is TRBV6-2 or TRBV6-3; D possibly corresponds to TRBD1 (6 bases). Trimming took 5 bases from V and 6 from J, leaving 26 bases between them. The CDR3 extends over 18 amino acids. In germline, CDR1 is MNHEY, CDR2 SVGEGT. This chain's CDR3 is CASSDLRTEVLGGQPQHF. The CDR3 DNA reads TGTGCCAGCAGTGACCTCAGGACAGAGGTATTAGGTGGTCAGCCCCAGCATTTT.

The chain uses TRBV5-1 and TRBJ2-1, with 11 bases fitting TRBD2. V shed 5 bases, J shed 8 bases, and the junction held 18 bases outside the gene matches. Germline V gene sequence: CDR1 SGHRS, CDR2 YFSETQ. The length of the CDR3 is 18 residues. CDR3 DNA: TGCGCCAGCAGTTCGAGACTAGCGGGACCGGATAGGGTCGATGAGCAGTTCTTC. It translates to CASSSRLAGPDRVDEQFF.

The genes are TRBV28 and TRBJ2-2; weak D call: TRBD1 (6 bases). The germline V gene encodes CDR1 MDHEN and CDR2 SYDVKM. The CDR3 spans 15 residues. V shed 6 bases and J shed 6 bases, with 17 bases lying between them. CDR3 bases: TGTGCCAGCAGCCGGGGACAACCGGATTCCGGGGAGCTGTTTTTT. It encodes CASSRGQPDSGELFF.

This rearrangement joins TRBV19 to TRBJ1-1; a possible D gene is TRBD1 (6 bases). CDR3 length: 14 amino acids. Germline CDR1 and CDR2: LNHDA and SQIVND (reference sequence). The germline V and J ends were trimmed by 1 base and 10 bases, with 16 bases remaining between them. The CDR3 region is CASSIGQDRLIAFF. DNA for the CDR3: TGTGCCAGTAGTATAGGACAGGATAGGCTTATAGCTTTCTTT.

V and J are TRBV7-9 and TRBJ2-3, with 9 positions matching TRBD2. The trim removed 5 bases at V and 5 bases at J, leaving 14 bases unmatched. This CDR3 has 17 amino acids. Germline-derived CDR1 and CDR2 are SEHNR and FQNEAQ (reference sequence). CDR3 bases: TGTGCCAGCAGCCCGTCGGGGGGCGGGAGGGCAGGAGATACGCAGTATTTT. As protein: CASSPSGGGRAGDTQYF.

The rearrangement uses TRBV5-1 and TRBJ1-6; D gene unclear. Germline V lookup: CDR1 SGHRS, CDR2 YFSETQ. This CDR3 region has 14 residues. The germline V and J ends were trimmed by 2 bases and 9 bases, with 12 bases remaining between them. Here the CDR3 reads CASSLQDAGSPLHF. The CDR3 DNA reads as TGCGCCAGCAGCTTACAAGACGCAGGTTCACCCCTCCACTTT.

This clone was seen a handful of times. The V call is TRBV14, the J call TRBJ2-1; 8 bases agree with TRBD1. J lost 7 bases, V lost 5 bases, and 10 bases had no gene match. Germline lookup yields CDR1 SGHDN and CDR2 FVKESK. This CDR3 contains 15 residues. CDR3 region: CASSSDRGIPNEQFF. The DNA of the CDR3 is TGTGCCAGCAGCTCCGACAGGGGAATCCCTAATGAGCAGTTCTTC.

CDR3 DNA sequence: TGTGCCAGCAGTGGATCCTACGGCACAGATACGCAGTATTTT. Translating gives CASSGSYGTDTQYF. The chain couples TRBV6-4 to TRBJ2-3; unclear D gene. The V end was cut by 4 bases, the J end by 1 base, with 9 bases between. Per the germline V gene, CDR1 is MRHNA and CDR2 is SNTAGT. The CDR3 contains 14 residues.